These 26 T cell receptor beta chains originate from one sample sequenced in a study of T cells in tuberculosis. Produced via immunoSEQ multiplex PCR; TCRdb's table is partial and in-frame only. The sample has about 10,000 clones, 94% seen once; the top ten hold roughly 13%. Sequencing input: PBMCs. These receptors all come from an adult with tuberculosis.

The chain is built from TRBV7-3 and TRBJ2-5; 8 nucleotides line up with TRBD1. The CDR3 spans 15 residues. V lost 4 bases and J lost 2; bases outside the gene matches: 6. The germline V gene has CDR1 SGHTA and CDR2 FQGTGA. The CDR3 DNA reads TGTGCCAGCAGCTGGACAGGGTCGGGACAAGAGACCCAGTACTTC. This sequence encodes CASSWTGSGQETQYF. The variable domain in full, with the rest retrieved from reference TRBV7-3 and TRBJ2-5, is GAGVSQTPSNKVTEKGKYVELRCDPISGHTALYWYRQSLGQGPEFLIYFQGTGAADDSGLPNDRFFAVRPEGSVSTLKIQRTERGDSAVYLCASSWTGSGQETQYFGPGTRLLVL.

The V gene is TRBV19, the J gene TRBJ2-6; 8 bases fit TRBD1. The germline CDR1 and CDR2 sequences are LNHDA and SQIVND (reference sequence). This CDR3 region has 17 residues. The V and J ends lost 5 bases and 2 bases, in that order; junction bases with no gene match: 8. The CDR3 is CASSPEQGEAGANVLTF. CDR3 in DNA: TGTGCCAGTAGTCCCGAACAGGGGGAGGCTGGGGCCAACGTCCTGACTTTC. The variable domain in full, completed from reference TRBV19 and TRBJ2-6, reads DGGITQSPKYLFRKEGQNVTLSCEQNLNHDAMYWYRQDPGQGLRLIYYSQIVNDFQKGDIAEGYSVSREKKESFPLTVTSAQKNPTAFYLCASSPEQGEAGANVLTFGAGSRLTVL.

In its sample, this clone was seen a few times. V and J are TRBV19 and TRBJ1-1; D might be TRBD1 (5 bases). V was pared by 2 bases and J by 0 bases, with 13 bases between. Germline CDR1 LNHDA, CDR2 SQIVND (reference sequence). CDR3 size: 16 residues. CDR3 nucleotide sequence: TGTGCCAGTAGTATATACGGAGGGACCATGAACACTGAAGCTTTCTTT. Protein product: CASSIYGGTMNTEAFF.

The V call is TRBV11-3, the J call TRBJ2-5, with TRBD1 matching over 7 bases. V lost 1 base and J lost 1; bases outside the gene matches: 3. CDR3 length: 15 amino acids. The germline CDR1 and CDR2 sequences are SGHNT and YENEEA. This chain's CDR3 is CASSLGGTAQETQYF. CDR3 nucleotides: TGTGCCAGCAGCTTAGGAGGGACAGCCCAAGAGACCCAGTACTTC.

The rearrangement links TRBV6-8 to TRBJ2-3; D uncertain. Germline-derived CDR1 and CDR2 are MNHGY and SAAAGT. V was pared by 11 bases and J by 4 bases, with 19 bases between. This CDR3 has 14 amino acids. The CDR3 coding sequence is TGTGCCCAAACCCCGGAGTACTACCCAGATACGCAGTATTTT. Protein: CAQTPEYYPDTQYF.

This chain's CDR3 is CASSPLPKTGNYGYTF. Here the CDR3 DNA reads TGTGCCAGCAGCCCCCTGCCCAAGACAGGGAACTATGGCTACACCTTC. The V call is TRBV11-2, the J call TRBJ1-2, with 7 bases aligning to TRBD1. CDR3 size: 16 residues. The junction had 11 bases not matched to a gene; V was cut back by 5 bases and J by 2 bases. CDR1 SGHAT and CDR2 FQNNGV come from the germline V gene.

This clone is a singleton in its sample. J is TRBJ2-1 and V is TRBV11-2; 9 bases line up with TRBD2. The V and J ends lost 1 base and 10 bases, in that order; junction bases with no gene match: 17. The CDR3 has 18 residues. In germline, CDR1 is SGHAT, CDR2 FQNNGV. The CDR3 sequence is CASSLVLVSAGGKREQFF. The CDR3 DNA follows: TGTGCCAGCAGCTTAGTCTTGGTGTCGGCGGGAGGGAAGAGGGAGCAGTTCTTC.

The chain uses TRBV5-1 and TRBJ2-6; no clear D. V was cut by 3 bases and J by 4 bases, with 8 bases left in between. This CDR3 region has 14 residues. Germline V gene data show CDR1 as SGHRS and CDR2 as YFSETQ. CDR3: CASSSSTGANVLTF. The DNA of the CDR3 is TGCGCCAGCAGCTCCTCTACCGGGGCCAACGTCCTGACTTTC.

This rearrangement joins TRBV5-1 to TRBJ1-1, with no clear D. The germline V and J ends were trimmed by 0 bases and 0 bases, with 6 bases remaining between them. The CDR3 totals 14 residues. Germline V CDR1 and CDR2: SGHRS, YFSETQ. CDR3 loop: CASSLGLVNTEAFF. CDR3 nucleotides: TGCGCCAGCAGCTTGGGGTTAGTGAACACTGAAGCTTTCTTT.

The chain links TRBV6-1 to TRBJ1-2; D remains unclear. The CDR3 sequence is 15 residues long. V was shortened by 2 bases and J by 8 bases, with 18 bases between the two germline ends. Germline V lookup: CDR1 MNHNS, CDR2 SASEGT. This CDR3 reads CASSEFGRTRYGYTF. In DNA, the CDR3 is TGTGCCAGCAGTGAATTCGGTCGCACTCGGTACGGCTACACCTTC.

The chain is built from TRBV6-5 and TRBJ1-2; possibly TRBD1 for D (5 bases). Trimming removed 4 bases at V and 6 bases at J, with 12 bases between. Germline CDR1 and CDR2: MNHEY and SVGAGI. The CDR3 spans 13 residues. CDR3 DNA sequence: TGTGCCAGCAGTTCACTGTCGGGGGATGGCTACACCTTC. It encodes CASSSLSGDGYTF.

The chain carries TRBV5-4 and TRBJ2-6, with D uncertain. The CDR3 extends over 15 amino acids. CDR1 SGHNT and CDR2 YYREEE come from the germline V gene (reference sequence). V was clipped by 3 bases and J by 2 bases, with 9 bases between them. CDR3 sequence: CASSSRSTGANVLTF. The CDR3 DNA follows: TGTGCCAGCAGCTCCCGGAGTACTGGGGCCAACGTCCTGACTTTC.

The chain is built from TRBV29-1 and TRBJ1-4; 10 nucleotides line up with TRBD1. V shed 5 bases and J 7 bases; nucleotides not matched to a gene: 7. The CDR3 is made up of 14 amino acids. Germline loops: CDR1 SQVTM, CDR2 ANQGSEA. The CDR3 sequence: CSVPTDRGSEKLFF. The DNA of the CDR3 is TGCAGCGTTCCTACGGACAGGGGGAGTGAAAAACTGTTTTTT. The entire variable domain, with the rest obtained from reference TRBV29-1 and TRBJ1-4, is as follows: SAVISQKPSRDICQRGTSLTIQCQVDSQVTMMFWYRQQPGQSLTLIATANQGSEATYESGFVIDKFPISRPNLTFSTLTVSNMSPEDSSIYLCSVPTDRGSEKLFFGSGTQLSVL.

This chain links TRBV5-6 with TRBJ2-1; tentative D call: TRBD2 (7 bases). The CDR3 has 16 amino acids. The germline V gene has CDR1 SGHDT and CDR2 YYEEEE. V gave up 4 bases and J gave up 5 bases, with 19 bases separating them. The CDR3 region is CASSPRGAGADNEQFF. The CDR3 nucleotides read TGTGCCAGCAGCCCGAGGGGGGCGGGGGCAGACAATGAGCAGTTCTTC.

The chain employs TRBV7-9 and TRBJ2-2; 7 bases are a match to TRBD2. Germline V gives CDR1 SEHNR, CDR2 FQNEAQ (reference sequence). This CDR3 has 17 amino acids. The V segment lost 4 bases and the J segment 6 bases; nucleotides outside the gene matches: 14. The CDR3 region has the DNA TGTGCCAGCAGCTCTGGACTAGTTTCCTCCTACGCCGGGGAGCTGTTTTTT. It yields the protein CASSSGLVSSYAGELFF. The full variable domain, rest sourced from reference TRBV7-9 and TRBJ2-2, is DTGVSQNPRHKITKRGQNVTFRCDPISEHNRLYWYRQTLGQGPEFLTYFQNEAQLEKSRLLSDRFSAERPKGSFSTLEIQRTEQGDSAMYLCASSSGLVSSYAGELFFGEGSRLTVL.

The chain links TRBV27 to TRBJ2-5, with D possibly matching TRBD2 (7 bases). Per the germline V gene, CDR1 is MNHEY and CDR2 is SMNVEV (reference sequence). The V gene lost 1 base and the J gene lost 1 base, with 16 bases spanning the gap. This CDR3 contains 17 residues. In nucleotides, the CDR3 is TGTGCCAGCAGTTTATTCTCGGGGGGCTTCCTCCAAGAGACCCAGTACTTC. Residues: CASSLFSGGFLQETQYF.

The genes are TRBV5-1 and TRBJ2-7; weak D call: TRBD2 (6 bases). V was trimmed by 4 bases and J by 9 bases, leaving 14 bases between them. Germline-derived CDR1 and CDR2 are SGHRS and YFSETQ. There are 12 residues in the CDR3. This CDR3 reads CASSPPAGGQYF. For the CDR3, the DNA is TGCGCCAGCAGCCCCCCCGCCGGGGGGCAGTACTTC.

The chain couples TRBV7-6 to TRBJ2-3; 10 bases are shared with TRBD2. V lost 4 bases and J lost 4; bases outside the gene matches: 11. The CDR3 totals 17 residues. Germline V gene sequence: CDR1 SGHVS, CDR2 FNYEAQ. The CDR3 DNA sequence: TGTGCCAGCAGCTCCTATCTTAGCGGGGGGATAGCAGATACGCAGTATTTT. Translation gives CASSSYLSGGIADTQYF.

V and J are TRBV5-1 and TRBJ2-1, with 8 bases that match TRBD1. V was clipped by 4 bases and J by 7 bases; unmatched bases: 7. There are 14 residues in the CDR3. CDR1 is SGHRS, CDR2 YFSETQ, per germline. The CDR3 region is CASSLQTGDNEQFF. The CDR3, as DNA: TGCGCCAGCAGCCTCCAGACAGGGGATAATGAGCAGTTCTTC.

With regard to this clone: The same CDR3 also results from other DNA sequences found in this sample. V and J are TRBV9 and TRBJ1-1, with a weak D call TRBD1 (6 bases). The V gene lost 4 bases and the J gene lost 10 bases, with 17 bases spanning the gap. CDR1 and CDR2 (germline): SGDLS, YYNGEE. The CDR3 length is 13 residues. In nucleotides, the CDR3 is TGTGCCAGCAGCTTAACCGGGGGCGGGGGAGCTTTCTTT. This codes for CASSLTGGGGAFF.

The genes are TRBV13 and TRBJ2-2, with D tentatively TRBD1 (5 bases). Trimming shortened V by 2 bases and J by 4 bases, and 11 bases separated the two germline ends. This CDR3 region has 15 residues. Germline CDR1 is PRHDT and CDR2 is FYEKMQ (reference sequence). In DNA form, the CDR3 reads TGTGCCAGCAGCTTATCTCAGGGATCCACCGGGGAGCTGTTTTTT. It yields the protein CASSLSQGSTGELFF.

The rearrangement joins TRBV5-1 to TRBJ1-2, with 10 bases aligning to TRBD1. Germline loops: CDR1 SGHRS, CDR2 YFSETQ. Trimming cost V 4 bases and J 1 base; bases outside gene matches: 4. The CDR3 contains 15 residues. The CDR3 sequence: CASSPTGGLNYGYTF. CDR3 DNA: TGCGCCAGCAGCCCGACAGGGGGCCTTAACTATGGCTACACCTTC.

The chain employs TRBV15 and TRBJ2-7; 12 bases map to TRBD2. Germline V gene data show CDR1 as LNHNV and CDR2 as YYDKDF (reference sequence). There are 16 residues in the CDR3. The ends lost 1 base at V and 3 bases at J; junction bases unmatched: 4. The DNA of the CDR3 is TGTGCCACCAGCAGAGCTAGCGGGGGGGCCATCTACGAGCAGTACTTC. Translation: CATSRASGGAIYEQYF.

The chain joins TRBV4-1 to TRBJ2-7; tentatively, D is TRBD1 (5 bases). Per germline, CDR1 MGHRA and CDR2 YSYEKL. Trimming took 5 bases from V and 12 from J, leaving 26 bases between them. The CDR3 has 15 residues. This chain's CDR3 is CASSYSPGPGYSRYF. The DNA for the CDR3 is TGCGCCAGCAGCTACTCCCCCGGGCCAGGGTATTCTAGGTACTTC.

J is TRBJ2-5 and V is TRBV7-2; 12 nucleotides align to TRBD1. Per germline, CDR1 SGHTA and CDR2 FQGNSA. The CDR3 length is 18 residues. Trimming took 4 bases from V and 5 from J; bases not matched to a gene: 14. CDR3 residues: CASSSHAGTGGALETQYF. In DNA, the CDR3 is TGTGCCAGCAGCTCACACGCCGGGACAGGGGGCGCCTTGGAGACCCAGTACTTC. Full variable domain (missing parts from reference TRBV7-2 and TRBJ2-5): GAGVSQSPSNKVTEKGKDVELRCDPISGHTALYWYRQSLGQGLEFLIYFQGNSAPDKSGLPSDRFSAERTGGSVSTLTIQRTQQEDSAVYLCASSSHAGTGGALETQYFGPGTRLLVL.

The chain has TRBV2 and TRBJ2-3; D is undetermined. The V end lost 4 bases, the J end lost 4 bases, and 9 bases lay between the germline ends. From germline, CDR1 is SNHLY and CDR2 FYNNEI. The CDR3 is 13 residues long. The CDR3 here is CASSVFRSDTQYF. The CDR3 region has the DNA TGTGCCAGCAGTGTGTTCAGATCAGATACGCAGTATTTT.